The 26 T cell receptor beta chains given below trace back to one sample, sequenced in a study of OX40 agonist ivuxolimab in advanced cancers. Assay: immunoSEQ multiplex PCR; the TCRdb copy retains only in-frame clones and omits some. The data contain tens of thousands of clones, approximately 85% of them singletons. The sample consisted of CD4+ or CD8+ T cells sorted from blood, taken in a trial of the OX40 agonist ivuxolimab. These receptors originate from an adult with an advanced solid tumor such as melanoma, head and neck, liver or kidney cancer.

This chain links TRBV7-9 with TRBJ1-1, with D perhaps matching TRBD1 (6 bases). V gave up 1 base and J gave up 13 bases, with 13 bases separating them. CDR3 size: 12 residues. Germline CDR1 reads SEHNR; CDR2 reads FQNEAQ (reference sequence). CDR3 sequence (DNA): TGTGCCAGCAGCTTAGGGGGGGCCGATGATTTCTTT. Residues: CASSLGGADDFF.

This clone came up a few times. The rearrangement uses TRBV11-2 and TRBJ2-1, with D possibly being TRBD2 (5 bases). V was trimmed by 0 bases and J by 3 bases, leaving 12 bases between them. This CDR3 contains 16 residues. Germline V lookup: CDR1 SGHAT, CDR2 FQNNGV. The CDR3 DNA sequence: TGTGCCAGCAGCTTAGAGGACTCTAGGCTCTACAATGAGCAGTTCTTC. Its protein is CASSLEDSRLYNEQFF.

V is TRBV18 and J is TRBJ2-1, with a weak D call TRBD1 (6 bases). CDR1 is KGHSH and CDR2 is LQKENI in the germline V gene. This CDR3 is 16 amino acids long. V shed 0 bases and J shed 0 bases, with 9 bases lying between them. In DNA, the CDR3 is TGTGCCAGCTCACCACCACAGGGTAGCTCCTACAATGAGCAGTTCTTC. Its protein product is CASSPPQGSSYNEQFF.

This sequence joins TRBV20-1 and TRBJ2-7; TRBD1 might be the D (6 bases). Germline values: CDR1 DFQATT, CDR2 SNEGSKA (reference sequence). Trimming left V 6 bases short and J 6 bases short, with 12 bases between. The CDR3 sequence is 11 residues long. The CDR3 nucleotides are TGCAGTGCAGAGGACAGCCCCGAGCAGTACTTC. It translates to CSAEDSPEQYF.

The V gene is TRBV11-3, the J gene TRBJ1-1; D not certain. Trimming took off 3 bases at V and 1 base at J, with 9 bases between the two ends. Germline loops: CDR1 SGHNT, CDR2 YENEEA. This CDR3 has 14 residues. DNA for the CDR3: TGTGCCAGCAGCTTTACGTCGGGGAACACTGAAGCTTTCTTT. It encodes CASSFTSGNTEAFF.

This clone came up a few times. The chain uses TRBV10-3 and TRBJ2-1; TRBD2 matches at 7 bases. With 7 bases clipped from V and 7 bases from J, the junction kept 13 bases outside the gene matches. The CDR3 runs 15 residues. Germline CDR1 reads ENHRY; CDR2 reads SYGVKD. The CDR3, as DNA: TGTGCCATCACCCCGGGTAGCGGGTCTATGAATGAGCAGTTCTTC. Amino acid sequence: CAITPGSGSMNEQFF.

This chain uses TRBV7-2 with TRBJ2-3; D might be TRBD2 (5 bases). Germline values: CDR1 SGHTA, CDR2 FQGNSA. V was cut by 2 bases and J by 2 bases, with 14 bases left in between. The CDR3 runs 16 residues. CDR3 region: CASSLFGSGSTDTQYF. In DNA form, the CDR3 reads TGTGCCAGCAGCTTATTTGGAAGCGGTTCCACAGATACGCAGTATTTT.

This sequence joins TRBV27 and TRBJ1-6; TRBD1 agrees at 8 bases. The length of the CDR3 is 15 residues. Germline V gene lookup returns CDR1 MNHEY and CDR2 SMNVEV (reference sequence). V was clipped by 5 bases and J by 3 bases; unmatched bases: 3. CDR3 amino acids: CASSPGTGYNSPLHF. The CDR3 DNA follows: TGTGCCAGCAGTCCCGGGACAGGCTATAATTCACCCCTCCACTTT.

This chain uses TRBV19 with TRBJ2-3; weak D call: TRBD2 (5 bases). The CDR3 spans 14 residues. Germline loops: CDR1 LNHDA, CDR2 SQIVND (reference sequence). Deletions cut 5 bases from V and 3 bases from J, with 12 bases between. CDR3 nucleotide sequence: TGTGCCAGTAGTCTCGACGGGGAAACAGATACGCAGTATTTT. It is translated as CASSLDGETDTQYF.

This chain uses TRBV5-4 with TRBJ2-5; weak D call: TRBD2 (7 bases). Trimming pared 5 bases from V and 4 bases from J, leaving 21 bases between. Germline V gene data show CDR1 as SGHNT and CDR2 as YYREEE (reference sequence). This CDR3 has 16 amino acids. The CDR3 bases are TGTGCCAGCAGGCGGTCGGTAGGGGGGGCTGGAGAGACCCAGTACTTC. Its translation: CASRRSVGGAGETQYF.

This clone has a handful of counts. The J gene is TRBJ1-2, the V gene TRBV2, with 9 bases that match TRBD1. The germline gives CDR1 SNHLY, CDR2 FYNNEI. J lost 8 bases, V lost 7 bases, and 11 bases had no gene match. This CDR3 has 14 residues. CDR3 in amino acids: CASTGTGLSGGYTF. As DNA, the CDR3 is TGTGCCAGCACGGGGACAGGGTTATCGGGAGGCTACACCTTC.

This clone was seen a single time. V is TRBV27 and J is TRBJ1-6; D not resolved. The CDR3 is made up of 14 amino acids. Trimming removed 3 bases at V and 5 bases at J, with 8 bases between. Looked up from germline, CDR1 is MNHEY and CDR2 is SMNVEV (reference sequence). This CDR3 is CASSFLGNNSPLHF. The CDR3 DNA reads as TGTGCCAGCAGTTTTCTAGGGAATAATTCACCCCTCCACTTT.

The chain employs TRBV27 and TRBJ2-2, with 11 bases fitting TRBD2. Per germline, CDR1 MNHEY and CDR2 SMNVEV (reference sequence). The CDR3 sequence is 16 residues long. With 3 bases clipped from V and 5 bases from J, the junction kept 5 bases outside the gene matches. The CDR3 reads CASSFLAGGGTGELFF. CDR3 bases: TGTGCCAGCAGTTTTCTAGCGGGAGGCGGGACCGGGGAGCTGTTTTTT.

The table lists this clone with a count of one. V gene TRBV9 combines with J gene TRBJ2-2, with 9 nucleotides matching TRBD2. This CDR3 is 18 amino acids long. J was trimmed by 6 bases and V by 1 base; bases with no gene match: 13. Per the germline V gene, CDR1 is SGDLS and CDR2 is YYNGEE. CDR3 protein: CASSVQAGGGRAPGELFF. For the CDR3, the DNA is TGTGCCAGCAGCGTACAAGCGGGGGGCGGGAGGGCCCCCGGGGAGCTGTTTTTT.

This chain connects TRBV25-1 to TRBJ2-5; TRBD2 matches at 7 bases. The germline V gene encodes CDR1 MGHDK and CDR2 SYGVNS. The CDR3 totals 17 residues. Trimming at V came to 1 base and at J to 2 bases, leaving 10 bases not matched to a gene. The CDR3 sequence: CASSEFEGGLGQETQYF. The CDR3 DNA is TGTGCCAGCAGTGAATTCGAGGGAGGGCTCGGACAAGAGACCCAGTACTTC.

The chain links TRBV4-2 to TRBJ2-7; D gene unclear. V was trimmed by 0 bases and J by 2 bases, leaving 11 bases between them. Germline V gives CDR1 LGHNA, CDR2 YNFKEQ. The CDR3 runs to 15 residues. CDR3 residues: CASSQDLRRAYEQYF. CDR3 DNA sequence: TGTGCCAGCAGCCAAGACTTACGAAGGGCCTACGAGCAGTACTTC.

This clone appeared once. J is TRBJ2-2 and V is TRBV27; TRBD1 matches at 8 bases. The V gene end was trimmed by 3 bases and the J gene end by 2 bases; junction bases not matched to a gene: 2. The CDR3 is 15 residues long. Germline CDR1 MNHEY, CDR2 SMNVEV (reference sequence). This CDR3 reads CASSLDRVNTGELFF. Written as DNA, the CDR3 is TGTGCCAGCAGTTTGGACAGGGTAAACACCGGGGAGCTGTTTTTT.

The rearrangement links TRBV9 to TRBJ2-1, with 7 bases that match TRBD2. This CDR3 has 15 amino acids. V lost 0 bases and J lost 3; bases outside the gene matches: 3. Germline V gene lookup returns CDR1 SGDLS and CDR2 YYNGEE. Here the CDR3 reads CASSVGGGGYNEQFF. The CDR3, as DNA: TGTGCCAGCAGCGTAGGGGGCGGGGGCTACAATGAGCAGTTCTTC.

This clone has a handful of counts. The DNA of the CDR3 is TGTGCCAGCAGGACATTAGGTGGTAGCAATCAGCCCCAGCATTTT. Its protein product is CASRTLGGSNQPQHF. The chain uses TRBV27 and TRBJ1-5; no clear D. V lost 6 bases to trimming and J lost 0 bases, with 12 bases between them. CDR1 is MNHEY and CDR2 is SMNVEV in the germline V gene (reference sequence). The CDR3 contains 15 residues.

The chain employs TRBV27 and TRBJ2-3; 7 nucleotides line up with TRBD1. Germline V CDR1 and CDR2: MNHEY, SMNVEV (reference sequence). Losses at the gene ends were 4 bases for V and 5 bases for J; bases not matched to a gene: 15. This CDR3 is 17 amino acids long. The CDR3 DNA follows: TGTGCCAGCAGTTCCCCGCCACCTGACAGGGCCATAGATACGCAGTATTTT. This gives the protein CASSSPPPDRAIDTQYF.

The gene calls are TRBV2 and TRBJ1-1; 10 nucleotides match TRBD1. V lost 6 bases, J lost 4 bases, and 2 bases stayed unmatched. Per the germline V gene, CDR1 is SNHLY and CDR2 is FYNNEI. This CDR3 has 13 residues. The CDR3 reads CASRDRGFTEAFF. In DNA form, the CDR3 reads TGTGCCAGCAGGGACAGGGGGTTCACTGAAGCTTTCTTT. Full variable domain (rest looked up from reference TRBV2 and TRBJ1-1): EPEVTQTPSHQVTQMGQEVILRCVPISNHLYFYWYRQILGQKVEFLVSFYNNEISEKSEIFDDQFSVERPDGSNFTLKIRSTKLEDSAMYFCASRDRGFTEAFFGQGTRLTVV.

The rearrangement joins TRBV28 to TRBJ2-1; D possibly corresponds to TRBD1 (5 bases). Germline assignment: CDR1 MDHEN and CDR2 SYDVKM. The V gene lost 5 bases and the J gene lost 9 bases, with 23 bases spanning the gap. This CDR3 is 16 amino acids long. CDR3 coding DNA: TGTGCCAGCAGTCCCCCGAGCAGGGTAGTAAGGGGTGAGCAGTTCTTC. Translated: CASSPPSRVVRGEQFF.

This chain uses TRBV19 with TRBJ2-7; no firm D call. Germline V CDR1 and CDR2: LNHDA, SQIVND (reference sequence). This CDR3 has 12 amino acids. V was pared by 6 bases and J by 1 base, with 7 bases between. In DNA form, the CDR3 reads TGTGCCAGTAGGGGTCTTTCCTACGAGCAGTACTTC. It codes for CASRGLSYEQYF.

The gene calls are TRBV5-6 and TRBJ2-1; D unresolved. The CDR3 contains 14 residues. The germline V and J ends were trimmed by 1 base and 5 bases, with 10 bases remaining between them. The germline V gene encodes CDR1 SGHDT and CDR2 YYEEEE. The CDR3 protein is CASSLTLFDNEQFF. The CDR3 coding sequence is TGTGCCAGCAGCTTGACCTTGTTTGACAATGAGCAGTTCTTC.

CDR3 nucleotide sequence: TGTGCCAGCAGCCAGGGGGCAGGGACGAAATACTTC. Translation gives CASSQGAGTKYF. The V gene is TRBV11-1, the J gene TRBJ2-7; 8 positions agree with TRBD1. The CDR3 spans 12 residues. Germline V gene sequence: CDR1 SGHAT, CDR2 FQDESV (reference sequence). Losses at the gene ends were 5 bases for V and 13 bases for J; bases not matched to a gene: 10.

The CDR3 loop is CASSLNPVQEEAFF. The CDR3 DNA sequence: TGTGCCAGCAGCTTAAACCCAGTTCAGGAGGAAGCTTTCTTT. The gene calls are TRBV7-3 and TRBJ1-1; D remains unclear. The V and J ends lost 1 base and 8 bases respectively, with 14 bases between them. Germline CDR1 reads SGHTA; CDR2 reads FQGTGA. This CDR3 region has 14 residues.